Sequencing of this TCR beta chain was carried out in a study of CD8+ T cells in alopecia areata. Across the whole study: Treatment comprised oral tofacitinib, 5 to 10 mg twice daily, in treated patients. Notes on the study in general: Normal skin's resident alphabeta T cells are sequenced alongside lesional scalp T cells.

Regarding this clone: The antigen is not known.

TCR sequencing used cDNA made by reverse transcription of extracted RNA. TCRdb's copy holds only in-frame clones and misses some; the assay was immunoSEQ multiplex PCR. The table lists 150,000 to 180,000 clones, 40% to 60% of them singletons. Germline V gene data show CDR1 as SEHNR and CDR2 as FQNEAQ (reference sequence). V was clipped by 2 bases and J by 1 base, with 18 bases between them. This CDR3 has 17 amino acids. From PBMCs, CD4+ and CD8+ T cells were sorted. This material consisted of CD8+ T cells sorted from blood, taken at week 0. The source of this sequence is a human donor with alopecia areata. V is TRBV7-9 and J is TRBJ2-7, with D tentatively TRBD2 (6 bases). CDR3 sequence (DNA): TGTGCCAGCAGCTTATTGGATGGGGGGACCGATTCCTACGAGCAGTACTTC. Protein: CASSLLDGGTDSYEQYF.